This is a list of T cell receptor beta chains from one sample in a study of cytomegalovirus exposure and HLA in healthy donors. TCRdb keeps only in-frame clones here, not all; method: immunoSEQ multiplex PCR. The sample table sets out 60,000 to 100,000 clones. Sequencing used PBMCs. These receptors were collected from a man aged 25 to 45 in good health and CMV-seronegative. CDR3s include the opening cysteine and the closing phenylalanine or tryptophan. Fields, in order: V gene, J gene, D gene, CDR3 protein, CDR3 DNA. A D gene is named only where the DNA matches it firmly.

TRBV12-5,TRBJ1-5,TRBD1,CASGPGQGNPMGNQPQHF,TGTGCTAGTGGTCCCGGACAGGGGAACCCTATGGGCAATCAGCCCCAGCATTTT
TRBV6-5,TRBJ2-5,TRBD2,CASTTSGSETQYF,TGTGCCAGCACGACTAGCGGGAGTGAGACCCAGTACTTC
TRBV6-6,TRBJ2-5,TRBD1,CASSYAGQGRETQYF,TGTGCCAGCAGTTACGCCGGACAGGGACGGGAGACCCAGTACTTC
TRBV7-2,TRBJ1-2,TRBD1,CASSPLTGGRYGYTF,TGTGCCAGCAGCCCTCTGACAGGGGGACGGTATGGCTACACCTTC
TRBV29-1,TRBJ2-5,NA,CSVEKLLGYKTQYF,TGCAGCGTTGAGAAGTTACTCGGGTATAAGACCCAGTACTTC
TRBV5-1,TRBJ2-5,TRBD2,CASSLRGLAGAGQETQYF,TGCGCCAGCAGCTTGCGGGGACTAGCGGGAGCGGGGCAAGAGACCCAGTACTTC
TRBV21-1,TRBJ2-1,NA,CASSARSWGWTYNEQFF,TGTGCCAGCAGCGCCCGTAGTTGGGGTTGGACATACAATGAGCAGTTCTTC
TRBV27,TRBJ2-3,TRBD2,CASSLSGLGGLYF,TGTGCCAGCAGTTTATCGGGACTAGGGGGATTGTATTTT
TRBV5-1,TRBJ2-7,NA,CASSGTGLRSYEQYF,TGCGCCAGCAGCGGAACGGGACTCCGATCCTACGAGCAGTACTTC
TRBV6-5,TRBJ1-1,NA,CASSGRGGRNTEAFF,TGTGCCAGCAGTGGGAGGGGGGGGCGAAACACTGAAGCTTTCTTT
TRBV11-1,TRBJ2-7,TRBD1,CASSLGTGSYEQYF,TGTGCCAGCAGCTTAGGGACAGGATCCTACGAGCAGTACTTC
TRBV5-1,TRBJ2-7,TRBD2,CASKQAGGPYEQYF,TGCGCCAGCAAGCAAGCGGGAGGGCCTTACGAGCAGTACTTC
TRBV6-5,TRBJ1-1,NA,CASSYSIGVTEAFF,TGTGCCAGCAGTTACTCGATAGGGGTCACTGAAGCTTTCTTT
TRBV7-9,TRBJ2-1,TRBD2,CASSVTSGGAIEQFF,TGTGCCAGCAGCGTAACTAGCGGGGGGGCTATTGAGCAGTTCTTC
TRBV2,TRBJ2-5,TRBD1,CASSTGGTQYF,TGTGCCAGCAGCACAGGGGGGACCCAGTACTTC
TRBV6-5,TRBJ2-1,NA,CASGGFSSYNEQFF,TGTGCCAGCGGGGGCTTCAGCTCCTACAATGAGCAGTTCTTC
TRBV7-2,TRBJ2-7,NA,CASSLVWGAYEQYF,TGTGCCAGCAGCTTAGTTTGGGGCGCCTACGAGCAGTACTTC
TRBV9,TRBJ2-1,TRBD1,CASSRDRAHNEQFF,TGTGCCAGCAGCCGGGACAGGGCCCACAATGAGCAGTTCTTC
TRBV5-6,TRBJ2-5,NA,CASSLGPRETQYF,TGTGCCAGCAGCTTGGGGCCGCGGGAGACCCAGTACTTC
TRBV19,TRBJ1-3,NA,CASSIRAVRGSGNTIYF,TGTGCCAGTAGTATCCGCGCGGTACGGGGCTCTGGAAACACCATATATTTT
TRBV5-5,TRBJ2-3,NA,CASSFEGTSTDTQYF,TGTGCCAGCAGCTTCGAGGGGACTAGCACAGATACGCAGTATTTT
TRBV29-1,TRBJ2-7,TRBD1,CSVEDQRGQRPFREQYF,TGCAGCGTTGAAGATCAGAGGGGGCAGCGCCCTTTCCGCGAGCAGTACTTC
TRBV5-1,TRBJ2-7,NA,CASSRGGDSYEQYF,TGCGCCAGCAGCCGGGGCGGGGATTCCTACGAGCAGTACTTC
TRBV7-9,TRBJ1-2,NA,CASIRLLTANYGYTF,TGTGCCAGCATCCGACTCTTGACTGCTAACTATGGCTACACCTTC
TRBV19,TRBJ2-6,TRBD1,CASGGQGGSGANVLTF,TGTGCCAGTGGGGGACAGGGAGGATCTGGGGCCAACGTCCTGACTTTC
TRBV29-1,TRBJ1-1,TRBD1,CSVATGALGAEAFF,TGCAGCGTCGCAACAGGGGCGCTGGGCGCTGAAGCTTTCTTT
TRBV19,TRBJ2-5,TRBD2,CASSIGTSGSRETQYF,TGTGCCAGTAGTATAGGGACTAGCGGGTCTCGGGAGACCCAGTACTTC
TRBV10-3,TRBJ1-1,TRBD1,CAISDRGRGDTEAFF,TGTGCCATCAGTGATCGGGGCAGGGGGGACACTGAAGCTTTCTTT
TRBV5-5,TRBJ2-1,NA,CASSLRGPTRYEQFF,TGTGCCAGCAGCTTGCGGGGTCCTACGCGGTATGAGCAGTTCTTC
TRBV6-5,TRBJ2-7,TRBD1,CASSHRDRFAYEQYF,TGTGCCAGCAGCCACCGGGACAGATTTGCCTACGAGCAGTACTTC
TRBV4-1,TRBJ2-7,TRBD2,CASSQGHGTSGTHEQYF,TGCGCCAGCAGCCAAGGACATGGGACTAGCGGGACCCACGAGCAGTACTTC
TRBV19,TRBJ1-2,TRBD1,CASSIPGQGPYGYTF,TGTGCCAGTAGTATTCCGGGACAGGGCCCTTATGGCTACACCTTC
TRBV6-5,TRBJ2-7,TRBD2,CASSRLADNSYEQYF,TGTGCCAGCAGTCGACTAGCGGATAATTCCTACGAGCAGTACTTC
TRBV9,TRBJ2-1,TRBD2,CASSTGTNSYNEQFF,TGTGCCAGCAGCACCGGGACTAACTCCTACAATGAGCAGTTCTTC
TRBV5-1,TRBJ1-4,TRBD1,CASSLTGGNEKLFF,TGCGCCAGCAGCTTGACAGGGGGGAATGAAAAACTGTTTTTT
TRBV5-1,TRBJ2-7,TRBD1,CASSFNGQGYEQYF,TGCGCCAGCAGCTTTAACGGACAGGGCTACGAGCAGTACTTC
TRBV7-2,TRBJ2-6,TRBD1,CASLPGQGLSGANVLTF,TGTGCCAGCCTACCGGGACAGGGCCTCTCTGGGGCCAACGTCCTGACTTTC
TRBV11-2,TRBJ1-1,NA,CASSLVVQEAFF,TGTGCCAGCAGCTTAGTAGTACAGGAAGCTTTCTTT
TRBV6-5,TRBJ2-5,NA,CASSYHPSKLEQYF,TGTGCCAGCAGTTACCATCCCTCGAAACTGGAGCAGTACTTC
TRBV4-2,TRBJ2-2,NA,CASSQDVESGFLAGGTGELFF,TGTGCCAGCAGCCAAGATGTGGAGAGCGGGTTTCTGGCCGGAGGGACCGGGGAGCTGTTTTTT
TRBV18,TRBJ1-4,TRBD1,CASSPGTADEKLFF,TGTGCCAGCTCACCTGGGACAGCTGATGAAAAACTGTTTTTT
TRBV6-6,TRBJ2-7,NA,CASSYSQGTYEQYF,TGTGCCAGCAGTTACTCGCAGGGGACCTACGAGCAGTACTTC
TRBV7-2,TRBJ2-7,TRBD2,CASSLGGPFNEQYF,TGTGCCAGCAGCTTGGGAGGGCCTTTTAACGAGCAGTACTTC
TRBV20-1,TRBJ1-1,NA,CSASGTEAFF,TGCAGTGCTAGCGGCACTGAAGCTTTCTTT
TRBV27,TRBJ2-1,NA,CASSLSGSYNEQFF,TGTGCCAGCAGTTTAAGTGGGAGTTACAATGAGCAGTTCTTC
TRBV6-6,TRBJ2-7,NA,CASSFTGTYEQYF,TGTGCCAGCAGCTTTACAGGGACCTACGAGCAGTACTTC
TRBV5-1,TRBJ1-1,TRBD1,CASSNPQGAFTEAFF,TGCGCCAGCAGCAACCCTCAGGGGGCCTTCACTGAAGCTTTCTTT
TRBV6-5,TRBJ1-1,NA,CASSYSIEQHEAFF,TGTGCCAGCAGTTACTCGATAGAACAGCATGAAGCTTTCTTT
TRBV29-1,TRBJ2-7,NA,CSVTVESYEQYF,TGCAGCGTCACAGTTGAATCCTACGAGCAGTACTTC